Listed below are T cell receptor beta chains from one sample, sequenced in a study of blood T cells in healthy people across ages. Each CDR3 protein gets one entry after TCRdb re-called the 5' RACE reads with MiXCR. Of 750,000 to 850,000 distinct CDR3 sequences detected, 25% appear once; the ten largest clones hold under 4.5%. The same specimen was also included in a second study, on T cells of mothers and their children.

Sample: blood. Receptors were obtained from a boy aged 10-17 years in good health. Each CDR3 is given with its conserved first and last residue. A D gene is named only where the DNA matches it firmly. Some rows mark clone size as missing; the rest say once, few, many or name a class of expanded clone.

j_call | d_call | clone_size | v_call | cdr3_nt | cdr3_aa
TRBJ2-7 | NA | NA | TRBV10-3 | TGTGCCATCAGTGACCCAGGCCATTCCTACGAGCAGTACTTC | CAISDPGHSYEQYF
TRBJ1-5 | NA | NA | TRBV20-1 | TGCAGTGTAGTTCGCAGGGGAGGACAGCCCCAGCATTTT | CSVVRRGGQPQHF
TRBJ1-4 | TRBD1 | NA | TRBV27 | TGTGCCAGCAGTGAACAGGGGAGGCCTAATGAAAAACTGTTTTTT | CASSEQGRPNEKLFF
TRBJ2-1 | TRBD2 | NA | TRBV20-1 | TGCAGTGCCGAAGACTACCCCGGGACTAGCGGGATGAGCTCCTACAATGAGCAGTTCTTC | CSAEDYPGTSGMSSYNEQFF
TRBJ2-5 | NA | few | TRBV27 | TGTGCCAGCAGTACTCTCTACCAAGAGACCCAGTACTTC | CASSTLYQETQYF
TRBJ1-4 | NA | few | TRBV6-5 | TGTGCCAGCAGTAGGGAGAGTAGCGAAAAACTGTTTTTT | CASSRESSEKLFF
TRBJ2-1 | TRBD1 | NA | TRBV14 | TGTGCCAGCAGCCAATCGGACAGGCTAGCCAATGAGCAGTTCTTC | CASSQSDRLANEQFF
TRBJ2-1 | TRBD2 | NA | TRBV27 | TGTGCCAGCAGCACCCTAGCGGGAGTATTGGGCGAGCAGTTCTTC | CASSTLAGVLGEQFF
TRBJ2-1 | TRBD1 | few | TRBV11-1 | TGTGCCAGCAGCTTAGGCCCGGGACAGGGGGAGAATCGGTACTACAATGAGCAGTTCTTC | CASSLGPGQGENRYYNEQFF
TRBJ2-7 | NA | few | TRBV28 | TGTACCAGCGCATGGCGGGGAACTTACGAGCAGTACTTC | CTSAWRGTYEQYF
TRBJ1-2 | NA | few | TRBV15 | TGTGCCACCAGCAGAGCGGGATCCTCTAACTATGGCTACACCTTC | CATSRAGSSNYGYTF
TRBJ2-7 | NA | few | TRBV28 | TGTGCCAGCAGTTTTGATGCCCTCAGGACCTATTACGAGCAGTACTTC | CASSFDALRTYYEQYF
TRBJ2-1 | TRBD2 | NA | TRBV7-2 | TGTGCCAGCAGCGGCGGCTGGGGGGGCTACAATGAGCAGTTCTTC | CASSGGWGGYNEQFF
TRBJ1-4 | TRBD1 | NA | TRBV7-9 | TGTGCCAGCAGCTTACCGACCGGGACAGTAGGGGAAAAACTGCTTTTT | CASSLPTGTVGEKLLF
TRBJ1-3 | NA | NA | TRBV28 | TGTGCCAGCAGCACTAATCGCCGGGACTCTGGAAACACCATATATTTT | CASSTNRRDSGNTIYF
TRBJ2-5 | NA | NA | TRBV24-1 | TGTGCCACCAGTGACCAAGAAGAGGGGGGATTAGAGACCCAGTACTTC | CATSDQEEGGLETQYF
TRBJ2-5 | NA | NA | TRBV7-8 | TGTGCCAGCAGCTTAGATCCAGGGCCCAAGCCGTACTTC | CASSLDPGPKPYF
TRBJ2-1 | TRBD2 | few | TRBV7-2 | TGTGCCAGCAGGATGATGGGCGGGGGAAACAATAAGCAGTTCTTC | CASRMMGGGNNKQFF
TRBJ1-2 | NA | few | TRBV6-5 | TGTGCCAGCAGTCGCGCAGGGTTTAACTATGGCTACACCTTC | CASSRAGFNYGYTF
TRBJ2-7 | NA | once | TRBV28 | TGTGCCAGCACTCCCTCCCGGGATCTCCTCCTGAGCTACGAGCAGTACTTC | CASTPSRDLLLSYEQYF
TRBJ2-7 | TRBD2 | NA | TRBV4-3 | TGCGCCAGCAGCCTATCTAGCGGCACTGCCTACGAGCAGTACTTC | CASSLSSGTAYEQYF
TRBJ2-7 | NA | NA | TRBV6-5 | TGTGCCAGCAATCCGGACGGGGCCTACGAGCAGTACTTC | CASNPDGAYEQYF
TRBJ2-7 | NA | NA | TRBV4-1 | TGCGCCAGCAGCCAAGAGATGCAGGCCGAGCAGTACTTC | CASSQEMQAEQYF
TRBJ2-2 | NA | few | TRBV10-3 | TGTGCCATCAGTGAGCGGGGGGCGCCGACCGGGGAGCTGTTTTTT | CAISERGAPTGELFF
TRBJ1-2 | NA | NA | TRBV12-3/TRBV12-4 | TGTGCCAGCAGTAGCCGACTGATGGAGGACTACACCTTC | CASSSRLMEDYTF
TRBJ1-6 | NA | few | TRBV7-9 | TGTGCCAGCAGCTTAGAGCAGACACCTAATTCACCCCTCCACTTT | CASSLEQTPNSPLHF
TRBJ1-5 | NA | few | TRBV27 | TGTGCCAGCAGTTTTCAGGGTCCCGGTCAGCCCCAGCATTTT | CASSFQGPGQPQHF
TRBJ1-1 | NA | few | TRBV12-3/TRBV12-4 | TGTGCCAGCAGTACAGGTATCAGGGGCACTGAAGCTTTCTTT | CASSTGIRGTEAFF
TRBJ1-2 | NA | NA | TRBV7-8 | TGTGCCAGCAGTTCACCCGGACAGACCTATGGCTACACCTTC | CASSSPGQTYGYTF
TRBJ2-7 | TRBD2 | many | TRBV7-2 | TGTGCCAGCAGCTTAGGGACCGGGAGGTACGAGCAGTACTTC | CASSLGTGRYEQYF
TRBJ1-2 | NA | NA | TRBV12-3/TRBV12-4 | TGTGCCAGCAGTTTAAGCCGGGGATGGAGTGGCTACACCTTC | CASSLSRGWSGYTF
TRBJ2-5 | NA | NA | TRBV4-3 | TGCGCCAGCAGCCCGGGAATAGGAGAGACCCAGTACTTC | CASSPGIGETQYF
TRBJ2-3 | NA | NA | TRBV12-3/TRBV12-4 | TGTGCCAGCAGCCTGCTCACAGATATGCAGTATTTT | CASSLLTDMQYF
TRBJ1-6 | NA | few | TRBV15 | TGTGCCACCAGCAGAGATAGCGGATATAATTCACCCCTCCACTTT | CATSRDSGYNSPLHF
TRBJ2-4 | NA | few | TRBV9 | TGTGCCAGCAGCGACGTCAGGGAGAACATTCAGTACTTC | CASSDVRENIQYF
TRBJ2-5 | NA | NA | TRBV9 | TGTGCCAGCAGCGTACGCCAAGGACTCCAAGAGACCCAGTACTTC | CASSVRQGLQETQYF
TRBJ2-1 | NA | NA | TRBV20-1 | TGCAGTGCTAGAGAACAGCTGTACAATGAGCAGTTCTTC | CSAREQLYNEQFF
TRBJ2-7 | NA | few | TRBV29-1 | TGCAGCGCCCGGGCGGGGTCCTACGAGCAGTACTTC | CSARAGSYEQYF
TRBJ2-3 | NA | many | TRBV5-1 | TGCGCCAGCAGCTTGTTCGGGAGCACAGATACGCAGTATTTT | CASSLFGSTDTQYF
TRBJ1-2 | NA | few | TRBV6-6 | TGTGCCAGCAGTTACTCAGTCGCGGGGGACGGTGGCTACACCTTC | CASSYSVAGDGGYTF
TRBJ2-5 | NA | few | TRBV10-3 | TGTGCCATCAGTGCCCAGGGTGGAGAGACCCAGTACTTC | CAISAQGGETQYF
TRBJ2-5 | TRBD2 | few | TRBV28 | TGTGCCAGCAGTTCGGGACTAGCGCGCAAGAGGGCCCAGTACTTC | CASSSGLARKRAQYF
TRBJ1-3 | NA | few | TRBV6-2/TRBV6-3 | TGTGCCAGCAGTTACCGTGATGGAAACACCATATATTTT | CASSYRDGNTIYF
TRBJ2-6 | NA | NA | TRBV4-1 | TGCGCCAGCAGCCAAGACTTCGGGTCCGGGGCCAACGTCCTGACTTTC | CASSQDFGSGANVLTF
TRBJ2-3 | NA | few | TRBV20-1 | TGCAGTGCTAGAGAGCCCCTCGCCCTCACAGATACGCAGTATTTT | CSAREPLALTDTQYF